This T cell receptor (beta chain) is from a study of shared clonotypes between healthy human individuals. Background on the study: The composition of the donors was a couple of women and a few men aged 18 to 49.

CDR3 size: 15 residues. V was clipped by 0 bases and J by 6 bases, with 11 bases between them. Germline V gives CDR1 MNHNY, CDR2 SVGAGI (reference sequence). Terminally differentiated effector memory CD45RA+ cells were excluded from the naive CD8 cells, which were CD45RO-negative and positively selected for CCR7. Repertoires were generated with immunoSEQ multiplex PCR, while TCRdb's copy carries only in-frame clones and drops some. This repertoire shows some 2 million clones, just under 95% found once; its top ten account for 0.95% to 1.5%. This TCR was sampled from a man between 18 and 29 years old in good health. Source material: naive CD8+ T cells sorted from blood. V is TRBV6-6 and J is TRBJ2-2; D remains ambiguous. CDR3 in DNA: TGTGCCAGCAGTTACTCGATCGTGATACCCGGGGAGCTGTTTTTT. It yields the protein CASSYSIVIPGELFF.